What follows are 28 T cell receptor beta chains derived from one specimen sequenced in a study of early T cells in non-severe SARS-CoV-2 infection. MiXCR, applied by TCRdb to the 5' RACE reads, yields one record per CDR3 protein. The repertoire holds about 48,000 distinct CDR3 sequences, around 6% seen once, with 4.5% in the top ten. The sample was whole blood. The receptors were gathered from an adult who was a healthcare worker with PCR-confirmed SARS-CoV-2 infection or an uninfected control (not recorded which).

This clonotype was detected many times. The V gene is TRBV5-1, the J gene TRBJ2-7; 7 bases align to TRBD1. The CDR3 runs to 15 residues. V lost 4 bases, J lost 4 bases, and 11 bases stayed unmatched. Germline V gene lookup returns CDR1 SGHRS and CDR2 YFSETQ. The CDR3 DNA follows: TGCGCCAGCAGCCCGAGACAGGGAACGGGGTACGAGCAGTACTTC. It specifies CASSPRQGTGYEQYF.

This clonotype was observed a handful of times. CDR3 protein: CASSLASSGKETQYF. Written as DNA, the CDR3 is TGTGCCAGCAGCTTGGCCTCTAGCGGGAAAGAGACCCAGTACTTC. The chain is built from TRBV5-6 and TRBJ2-5; TRBD2 matches at 9 bases. Losses at the gene ends were 0 bases for V and 3 bases for J; bases not matched to a gene: 3. This CDR3 spans 15 amino acids. The germline V gene encodes CDR1 SGHDT and CDR2 YYEEEE.

This clonotype was counted many times. The chain combines TRBV12-3 or TRBV12-4 with TRBJ2-3; 7 nucleotides line up with TRBD1. The junction had 9 bases not matched to a gene; V was cut back by 6 bases and J by 6 bases. The CDR3 spans 14 residues. CDR3 sequence: CASSTDRDRDTQYF. The CDR3 nucleotides read TGTGCCAGCAGCACCGACAGGGATCGGGATACGCAGTATTTT.

V is TRBV29-1 and J is TRBJ1-6; 9 bases line up with TRBD1. Trimming removed 7 bases from V and 9 bases from J; junction bases left unmatched: 7. Germline lookup yields CDR1 SQVTM and CDR2 ANQGSEA. The CDR3 has 13 residues. This CDR3 reads CSARQGVSSPLHF. CDR3 DNA: TGCAGCGCAAGACAGGGGGTATCTTCACCCCTCCACTTT.

This clonotype was observed many times. The CDR3 DNA is TGCAGTGCTAGACCGGAGATGCAGTATGAGCAGTTCTTC. Amino acids: CSARPEMQYEQFF. J is TRBJ2-1 and V is TRBV20-1; D is unresolved. V lost 2 bases, J lost 8 bases, and 13 bases lay in between. This CDR3 has 13 residues. The germline gives CDR1 DFQATT, CDR2 SNEGSKA (reference sequence).

This clonotype was seen at least ten times. The chain carries TRBV21-1 and TRBJ1-5; the table's D call of TRBD1 was not tested on the DNA. TRBV21-1 is marked as a pseudogene. This CDR3 contains 19 residues. This chain's CDR3 is CASSTQSGREVTSNQPQHF. As DNA, the CDR3 is TGTGCCAGCAGCACCCAAAGTGGGCGAGAAGTAACTAGCAATCAGCCCCAGCATTTT.

There are many counts of this clonotype. The gene calls are TRBV7-2 and TRBJ2-3; 7 nucleotides agree with TRBD2. The CDR3 is made up of 13 amino acids. Germline CDR1 and CDR2: SGHTA and FQGNSA. Losses at the gene ends were 8 bases for V and 9 bases for J; bases not matched to a gene: 11. The DNA for the CDR3 is TGTGCCAGCCCAAGCGGGGACTGGGGGACGCAGTATTTT. As protein: CASPSGDWGTQYF.

Only a few counts were recorded for this clonotype. The chain employs TRBV6-2 or TRBV6-3 and TRBJ1-2, with D unresolved. The CDR3 runs 12 residues. Between the trimmed V and J ends, which lost 6 bases and 8 bases, there was a span of 13 bases. Germline CDR1 is MNHEY and CDR2 is SVGEGT. CDR3 residues: CASSPSLLGYTF. Here the CDR3 DNA reads TGTGCCAGCAGCCCATCTCTATTGGGCTACACCTTC.

This clonotype was counted many times. The rearrangement joins TRBV7-2 to TRBJ1-5, with 7 bases that match TRBD1. J lost 2 bases, V lost 5 bases, and 6 bases had no gene match. The CDR3 spans 15 residues. Germline loops: CDR1 SGHTA, CDR2 FQGNSA. The CDR3 DNA is TGTGCCAGCAGCCCACGGGGACAGCGCAATCAGCCCCAGCATTTT. Encoded protein: CASSPRGQRNQPQHF.

In its sample, this clonotype was seen many times. This rearrangement joins TRBV6-1 to TRBJ2-5; 7 bases line up with TRBD2. From germline, CDR1 is MNHNS and CDR2 SASEGT. Unmatched junction bases numbered 10, after V lost 8 bases and J lost 4 bases. This CDR3 has 14 residues. The CDR3 sequence is CASRIRLAPETQYF. CDR3 nucleotide sequence: TGTGCCAGCCGAATCCGACTAGCCCCAGAGACCCAGTACTTC.

This clonotype was detected many times. The chain combines TRBV29-1 with TRBJ2-5; TRBD2 might be the D (5 bases). V lost 7 bases to trimming and J lost 5 bases, with 17 bases between them. Germline CDR1 reads SQVTM; CDR2 reads ANQGSEA. This CDR3 has 13 residues. The CDR3 DNA reads as TGCAGCGCTCGAACGGGGTACCGGGAGACCCAGTACTTC. It encodes CSARTGYRETQYF.

This clonotype was seen a few times. V and J are TRBV12-3 or TRBV12-4 and TRBJ2-7, with D hard to call. The CDR3 is 14 residues long. The V end was cut by 6 bases, the J end by 3 bases, with 15 bases between. The CDR3 loop reads CASSPQVVYYEQYF. The DNA of the CDR3 is TGTGCCAGCAGCCCGCAGGTCGTTTACTACGAGCAGTACTTC.

This clonotype was detected ten times or more. This sequence joins TRBV9 and TRBJ2-7; D is unclear. CDR3 length: 13 residues. Germline V gene sequence: CDR1 SGDLS, CDR2 YYNGEE. V was trimmed by 0 bases and J by 7 bases, leaving 11 bases between them. The CDR3 sequence: CASSVGLTEEQYF. In DNA, the CDR3 is TGTGCCAGCAGCGTAGGTCTAACCGAAGAGCAGTACTTC.

The chain couples TRBV20-1 to TRBJ2-6; D is perhaps TRBD1 (5 bases). Germline CDR1 DFQATT, CDR2 SNEGSKA (reference sequence). This CDR3 is built from 15 residues. V gave up 4 bases and J gave up 4 bases, with 14 bases separating them. The CDR3 coding sequence is TGCAGTGCTAACCATCAGGGCGGAGGGGCCAACGTCCTGACTTTC. It specifies CSANHQGGGANVLTF.

Ten or more counts support this clonotype. The chain carries TRBV3-1 and TRBJ2-3; D gene ambiguous. Germline CDR1 and CDR2: LGHDT and YNNKEL (reference sequence). The V end lost 1 base, the J end lost 6 bases, and 2 bases lay between the germline ends. This CDR3 comprises 11 residues. The CDR3 loop reads CASSQADTQYF. DNA of the CDR3: TGTGCCAGCAGCCAAGCCGATACGCAGTATTTT.

J is TRBJ2-3 and V is TRBV20-1; 8 nucleotides align to TRBD2. Germline loops: CDR1 DFQATT, CDR2 SNEGSKA (reference sequence). This CDR3 contains 13 residues. J gave up 5 bases and V 7 bases, and 8 bases lay outside the gene matches. DNA for the CDR3: TGCAGTGAAGTGGAGCGGGGGAGAGATACGCAGTATTTT. Amino acids: CSEVERGRDTQYF.

Many counts were recorded for this clonotype. The V and J genes are TRBV5-1 and TRBJ2-5; no definite D call. Germline loops: CDR1 SGHRS, CDR2 YFSETQ. The length of the CDR3 is 15 residues. Trimming pared 5 bases from V and 2 bases from J, leaving 16 bases between. The CDR3 spells CASRTRPERQETQYF. In DNA form, the CDR3 reads TGCGCCAGCAGAACTCGACCCGAAAGACAAGAGACCCAGTACTTC.

This clonotype was counted many times. The V gene is TRBV27, the J gene TRBJ1-1, with TRBD1 identical over 11 bases. This CDR3 spans 15 amino acids. In germline, CDR1 is MNHEY, CDR2 SMNVEV (reference sequence). The V segment lost 0 bases and the J segment 5 bases; nucleotides outside the gene matches: 2. CDR3 coding DNA: TGTGCCAGCAGTTTATCGGGACAGGGGGGGACTGAAGCTTTCTTT. It yields the protein CASSLSGQGGTEAFF.

Concerning this clonotype: The junction departs from the called germline gene at one end, perhaps through a read error. The chain couples TRBV4-1 to TRBJ1-4, with D perhaps matching TRBD1 (5 bases). There are 17 residues in the CDR3. Germline lookup yields CDR1 MGHRA and CDR2 YSYEKL. The CDR3 here is CASTQRRGPSLGEKLFF. CDR3 nucleotide sequence: TGCGCCAGCACCCAACGGAGGGGCCCCTCCCTTGGTGAAAAACTGTTTTTT.

This clonotype was counted at least ten times. The chain employs TRBV4-1 and TRBJ1-5; TRBD1 is a possible D gene (5 bases). This CDR3 is 15 amino acids long. Germline CDR1 is MGHRA and CDR2 is YSYEKL. V dropped 6 bases and J dropped 0 bases, with 12 bases sitting between them. This chain's CDR3 is CASRGEAYSNQPQHF. The CDR3 DNA sequence: TGCGCCAGCAGGGGGGAAGCTTATAGCAATCAGCCCCAGCATTTT.

This clonotype was seen more than once but under ten times. V and J are TRBV29-1 and TRBJ2-5; the match to TRBD1 covers 9 bases. The germline V gene has CDR1 SQVTM and CDR2 ANQGSEA. The CDR3 extends over 14 amino acids. J lost 6 bases, V lost 4 bases, and 9 bases had no gene match. The CDR3 sequence is CSVVEPGQGKTQYF. The CDR3, as DNA: TGCAGCGTTGTGGAGCCGGGACAGGGAAAGACCCAGTACTTC.

Many counts were recorded for this clonotype. The chain recombines TRBV12-3 or TRBV12-4 with TRBJ2-4; D possibly corresponds to TRBD2 (7 bases). V was cut by 3 bases and J by 9 bases, with 18 bases left in between. The CDR3 has 15 amino acids. As DNA, the CDR3 is TGTGCCAGCAGTTTCGCCCGACTGGGAGGGGGCATTCAGTACTTC. It yields the protein CASSFARLGGGIQYF.

In this sample, this clonotype turned up many times. One junction end disagrees with the germline gene, perhaps due to a read error. The chain has TRBV29-1 and TRBJ1-2, with 8 bases that match TRBD1. The germline V gene encodes CDR1 SQVTM and CDR2 ANQGSEA. This CDR3 has 12 amino acids. The CDR3 sequence: CSVETGVFEKAF. In DNA form, the CDR3 reads TGCAGCGTTGAGACAGGGGTATTCGAGAAGGCCTTC.

The CDR3 region is CASSGGYSYNEQFF. The CDR3 DNA is TGTGCCAGTAGCGGCGGCTACTCCTACAATGAGCAGTTCTTC. The chain employs TRBV19 and TRBJ2-1; D uncertain. Germline values: CDR1 LNHDA, CDR2 SQIVND (reference sequence). The CDR3 has 14 amino acids. The V gene lost 6 bases and the J gene lost 0 bases, with 9 bases spanning the gap.

This clonotype was detected ten times or more. V is TRBV7-9 and J is TRBJ1-2; D is perhaps TRBD1 (6 bases). With 3 bases removed from V and 3 bases from J, the gap between germline ends came to 14 bases. Germline CDR1 is SEHNR and CDR2 is FQNEAQ (reference sequence). This CDR3 has 15 residues. The CDR3 DNA reads as TGTGCCAGCAGCTTTTTGGGACAAGCCGACTATGGCTACACCTTC. Protein: CASSFLGQADYGYTF.

The rearrangement links TRBV2 to TRBJ1-1, with TRBD1 matching 8 bases. CDR3 size: 12 residues. CDR1 is SNHLY, CDR2 FYNNEI, per germline. V shed 5 bases and J 10 bases; nucleotides not matched to a gene: 6. CDR3 amino acids: CASSKDRVAAFF. The CDR3 region has the DNA TGTGCCAGCAGTAAGGACAGGGTTGCAGCTTTCTTT.

J is TRBJ2-3 and V is TRBV2, with 8 positions matching TRBD2. Germline loops: CDR1 SNHLY, CDR2 FYNNEI. This CDR3 spans 16 amino acids. V was clipped by 3 bases and J by 3 bases; unmatched bases: 8. The CDR3 DNA is TGTGCCAGCAGTGACAAACCGGGACTAGTTACAGATACGCAGTATTTT. Its translation: CASSDKPGLVTDTQYF.

This clonotype was found many times. The V gene is TRBV11-3, the J gene TRBJ2-7; D is undetermined. This CDR3 comprises 13 residues. Germline CDR1 reads SGHNT; CDR2 reads YENEEA. V was cut by 3 bases and J by 1 base, with 7 bases left in between. CDR3 sequence reads: CASSFGDSYEQYF. CDR3 nucleotides: TGTGCCAGCAGCTTTGGCGATTCCTACGAGCAGTACTTC. The full variable domain, rest sourced from reference TRBV11-3 and TRBJ2-7, is EAGVVQSPRYKIIEKKQPVAFWCNPISGHNTLYWYLQNLGQGPELLIRYENEEAVDDSQLPKDRFSAERLKGVDSTLKIQPAELGDSAVYLCASSFGDSYEQYFGPGTRLTVT.